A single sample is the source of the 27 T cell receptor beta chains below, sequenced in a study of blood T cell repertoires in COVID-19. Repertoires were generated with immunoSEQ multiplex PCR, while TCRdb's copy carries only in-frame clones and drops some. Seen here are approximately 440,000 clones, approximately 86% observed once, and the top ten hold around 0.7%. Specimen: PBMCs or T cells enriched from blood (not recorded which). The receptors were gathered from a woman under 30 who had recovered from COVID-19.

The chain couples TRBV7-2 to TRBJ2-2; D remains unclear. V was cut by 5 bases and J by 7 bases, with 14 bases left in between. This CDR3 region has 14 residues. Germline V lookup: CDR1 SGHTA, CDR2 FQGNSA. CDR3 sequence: CASSQYLNGGELFF. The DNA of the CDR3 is TGTGCCAGCAGCCAATATCTGAACGGCGGGGAGCTGTTTTTT.

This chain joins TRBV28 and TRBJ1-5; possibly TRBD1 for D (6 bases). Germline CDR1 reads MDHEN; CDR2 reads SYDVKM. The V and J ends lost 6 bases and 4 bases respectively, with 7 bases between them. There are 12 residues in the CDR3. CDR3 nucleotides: TGTGCCAGCAGAGGACAGAATCAGCCCCAGCATTTT. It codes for CASRGQNQPQHF.

CDR3 sequence (DNA): TGTGCCAGCAGTTCAACCTACAGGAATGAAAAACTGTTTTTT. Translation: CASSSTYRNEKLFF. The chain joins TRBV2 to TRBJ1-4, with D perhaps matching TRBD1 (5 bases). The CDR3 totals 14 residues. Germline assignment: CDR1 SNHLY and CDR2 FYNNEI. V lost 5 bases to trimming and J lost 5 bases, with 12 bases between them.

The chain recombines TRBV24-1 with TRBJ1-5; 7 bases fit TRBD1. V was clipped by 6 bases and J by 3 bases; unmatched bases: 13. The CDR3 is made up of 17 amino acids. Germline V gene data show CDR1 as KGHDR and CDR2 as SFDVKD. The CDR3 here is CATSTDRVGKDNQPQHF. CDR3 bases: TGTGCCACCAGTACAGACAGGGTCGGAAAAGACAATCAGCCCCAGCATTTT.

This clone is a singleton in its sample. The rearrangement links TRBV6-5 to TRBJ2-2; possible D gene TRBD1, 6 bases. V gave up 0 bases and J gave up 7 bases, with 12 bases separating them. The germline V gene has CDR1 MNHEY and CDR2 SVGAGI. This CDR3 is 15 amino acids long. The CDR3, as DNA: TGTGCCAGCAGTTACTCTTTGGGGGCAGACGGGGAGCTGTTTTTT. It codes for CASSYSLGADGELFF.

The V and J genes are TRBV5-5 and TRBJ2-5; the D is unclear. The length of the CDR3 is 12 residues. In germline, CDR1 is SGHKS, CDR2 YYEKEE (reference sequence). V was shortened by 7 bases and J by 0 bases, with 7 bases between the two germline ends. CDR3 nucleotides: TGTGCCAGCTTCAGGTACCAAGAGACCCAGTACTTC. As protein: CASFRYQETQYF.

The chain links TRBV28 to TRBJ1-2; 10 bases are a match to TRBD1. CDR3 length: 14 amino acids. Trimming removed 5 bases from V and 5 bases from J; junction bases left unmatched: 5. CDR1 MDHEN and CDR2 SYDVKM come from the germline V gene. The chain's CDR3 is CASSHLDRGYGYTF. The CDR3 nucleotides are TGTGCCAGCAGTCATCTGGACAGGGGGTATGGCTACACCTTC.

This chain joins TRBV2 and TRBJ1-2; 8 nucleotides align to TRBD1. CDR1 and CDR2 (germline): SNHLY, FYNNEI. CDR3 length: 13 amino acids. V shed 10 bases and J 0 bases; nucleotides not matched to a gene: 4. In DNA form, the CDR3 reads TGTGCCACGTCACAGGGGGCTAACTATGGCTACACCTTC. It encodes CATSQGANYGYTF.

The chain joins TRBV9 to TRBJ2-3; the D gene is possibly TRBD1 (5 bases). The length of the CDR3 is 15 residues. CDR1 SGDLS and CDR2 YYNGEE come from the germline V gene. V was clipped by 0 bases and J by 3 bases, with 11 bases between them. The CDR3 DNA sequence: TGTGCCAGCAGCGTAGATCAGGGTTTAACAGATACGCAGTATTTT. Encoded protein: CASSVDQGLTDTQYF.

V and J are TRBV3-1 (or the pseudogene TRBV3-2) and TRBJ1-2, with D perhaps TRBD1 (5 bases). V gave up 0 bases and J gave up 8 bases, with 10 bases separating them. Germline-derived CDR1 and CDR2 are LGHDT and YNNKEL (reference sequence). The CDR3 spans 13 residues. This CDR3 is CASSQDYRGGYTF. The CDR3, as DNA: TGTGCCAGCAGCCAAGATTATAGGGGCGGCTACACCTTC.

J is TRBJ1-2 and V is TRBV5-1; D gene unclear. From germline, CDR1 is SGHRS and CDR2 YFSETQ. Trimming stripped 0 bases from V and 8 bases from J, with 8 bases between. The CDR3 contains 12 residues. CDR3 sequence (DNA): TGCGCCAGCAGCTTGGAACTGGAGGGCTACACCTTC. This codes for CASSLELEGYTF.

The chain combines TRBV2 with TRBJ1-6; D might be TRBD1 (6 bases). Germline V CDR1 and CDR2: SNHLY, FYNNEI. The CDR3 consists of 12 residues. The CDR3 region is CAGGRGNSPLHF. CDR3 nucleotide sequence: TGTGCTGGGGGTAGGGGGAATTCACCCCTCCACTTT.

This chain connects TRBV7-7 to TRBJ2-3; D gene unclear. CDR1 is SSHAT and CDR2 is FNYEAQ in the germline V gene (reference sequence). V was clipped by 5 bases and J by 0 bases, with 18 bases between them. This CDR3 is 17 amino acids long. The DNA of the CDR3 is TGTGCCAGCAGCCCTAGATCGACCATCCCTAGCACAGATACGCAGTATTTT. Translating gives CASSPRSTIPSTDTQYF.

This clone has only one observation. DNA of the CDR3: TGTGCCTGGAGTCCAAAGGGGGCTCAGCATTCACCCCTCCACTTT. Protein: CAWSPKGAQHSPLHF. The gene calls are TRBV30 and TRBJ1-6; 7 bases fit TRBD1. This CDR3 has 15 residues. The junction had 9 bases not matched to a gene; V was cut back by 2 bases and J by 8 bases. The germline gives CDR1 GTSNPN, CDR2 SVGIG (reference sequence).

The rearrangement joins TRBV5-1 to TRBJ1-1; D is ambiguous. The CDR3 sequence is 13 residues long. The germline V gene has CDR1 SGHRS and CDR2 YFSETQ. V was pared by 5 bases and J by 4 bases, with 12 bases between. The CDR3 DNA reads TGCGCCAGCAGAGTGAGGGATTCCACTGAAGCTTTCTTT. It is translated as CASRVRDSTEAFF.

The CDR3, as DNA: TGTGCCAGCAGCCCAGGACAGGGTAACTACAATGAGCAGTTCTTC. Encoded protein: CASSPGQGNYNEQFF. This sequence joins TRBV11-2 and TRBJ2-1, with 8 nucleotides matching TRBD1. This CDR3 has 15 amino acids. V dropped 5 bases and J dropped 3; count of bases not matched to a gene: 6. The V gene's germline CDR1 is SGHAT and CDR2 FQNNGV.

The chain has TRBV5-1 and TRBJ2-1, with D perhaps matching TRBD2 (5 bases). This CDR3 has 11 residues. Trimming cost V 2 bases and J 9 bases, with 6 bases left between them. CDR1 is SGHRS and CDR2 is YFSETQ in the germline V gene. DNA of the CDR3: TGCGCCAGCAGCTTTGGACTTGAGCAGTTCTTC. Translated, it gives CASSFGLEQFF.

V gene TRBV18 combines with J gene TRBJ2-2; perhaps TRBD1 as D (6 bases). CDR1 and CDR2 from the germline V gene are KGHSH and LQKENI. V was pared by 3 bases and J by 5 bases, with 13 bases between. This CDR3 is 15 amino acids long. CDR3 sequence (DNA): TGTGCCAGCTCACCCAACAGGGTAGGAACCGGGGAGCTGTTTTTT. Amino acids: CASSPNRVGTGELFF.

As DNA, the CDR3 is TGTGCCAGTAGTATAGTCAGGGATGAAAAACTGTTTTTT. This encodes CASSIVRDEKLFF. The chain has TRBV19 and TRBJ1-4; the D gene is possibly TRBD1 (5 bases). The V end was cut by 1 base, the J end by 6 bases, with 6 bases between. The germline gives CDR1 LNHDA, CDR2 SQIVND (reference sequence). The CDR3 covers 13 residues.

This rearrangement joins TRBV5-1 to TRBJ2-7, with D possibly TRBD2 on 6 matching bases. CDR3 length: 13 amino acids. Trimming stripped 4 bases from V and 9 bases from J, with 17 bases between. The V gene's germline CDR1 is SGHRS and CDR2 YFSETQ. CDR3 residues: CASSPNTRGWQYF. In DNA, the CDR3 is TGCGCCAGCAGCCCTAACACCCGGGGGTGGCAGTACTTC. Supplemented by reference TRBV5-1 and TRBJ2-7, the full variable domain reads KAGVTQTPRYLIKTRGQQVTLSCSPISGHRSVSWYQQTPGQGLQFLFEYFSETQRNKGNFPGRFSGRQFSNSRSEMNVSTLELGDSALYLCASSPNTRGWQYFGPGTRLTVT.

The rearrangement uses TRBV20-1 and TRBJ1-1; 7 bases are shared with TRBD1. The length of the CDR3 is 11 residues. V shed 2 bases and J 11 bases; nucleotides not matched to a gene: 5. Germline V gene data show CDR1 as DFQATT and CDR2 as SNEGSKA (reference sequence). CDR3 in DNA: TGCAGTGCTAGAACAGGGGCGTCGGCTTTCTTT. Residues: CSARTGASAFF.

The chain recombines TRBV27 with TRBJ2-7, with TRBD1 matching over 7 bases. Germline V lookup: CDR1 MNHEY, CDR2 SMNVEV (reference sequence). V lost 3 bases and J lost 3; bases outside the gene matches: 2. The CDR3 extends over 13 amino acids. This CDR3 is CASSFRDSYEQYF. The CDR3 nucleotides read TGTGCCAGCAGTTTCCGGGACAGCTACGAGCAGTACTTC.

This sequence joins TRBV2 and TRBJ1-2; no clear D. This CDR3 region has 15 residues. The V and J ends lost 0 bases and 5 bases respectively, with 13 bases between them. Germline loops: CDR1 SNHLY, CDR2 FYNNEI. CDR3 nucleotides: TGTGCCAGCAGTGAAGCCCCCTTACTTCCGTATGGCTACACCTTC. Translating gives CASSEAPLLPYGYTF.

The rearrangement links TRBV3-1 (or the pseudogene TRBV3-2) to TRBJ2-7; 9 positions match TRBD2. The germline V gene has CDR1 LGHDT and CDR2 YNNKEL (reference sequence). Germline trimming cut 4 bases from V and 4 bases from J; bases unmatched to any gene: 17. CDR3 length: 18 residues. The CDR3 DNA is TGTGCCAGCAGCCTATGGCGGGGGGGCATTCTTACAGGTTACGAGCAGTACTTC. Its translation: CASSLWRGGILTGYEQYF.

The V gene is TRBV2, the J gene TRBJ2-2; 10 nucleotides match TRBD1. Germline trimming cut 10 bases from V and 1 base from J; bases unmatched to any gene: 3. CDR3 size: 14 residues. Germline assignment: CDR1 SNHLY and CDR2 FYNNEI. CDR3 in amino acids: CAIGQGGNTGELFF. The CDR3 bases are TGTGCCATAGGACAGGGGGGGAACACCGGGGAGCTGTTTTTT.

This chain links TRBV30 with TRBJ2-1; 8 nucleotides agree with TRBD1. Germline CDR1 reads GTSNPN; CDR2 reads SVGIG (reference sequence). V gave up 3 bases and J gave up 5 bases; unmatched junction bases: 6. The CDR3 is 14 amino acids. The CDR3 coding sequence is TGTGCCTGGAGGGGACAGGCGGATAACAATGAGCAGTTCTTC. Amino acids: CAWRGQADNNEQFF.

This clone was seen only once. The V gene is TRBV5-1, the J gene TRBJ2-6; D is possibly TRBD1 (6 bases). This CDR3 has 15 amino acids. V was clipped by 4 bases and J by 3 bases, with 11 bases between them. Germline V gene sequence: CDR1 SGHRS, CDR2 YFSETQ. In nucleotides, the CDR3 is TGCGCCAGCAGCCTCCTAGGGGGTGGGGCCAACGTCCTGACTTTC. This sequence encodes CASSLLGGGANVLTF. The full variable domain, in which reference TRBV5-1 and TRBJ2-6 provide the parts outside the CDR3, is KAGVTQTPRYLIKTRGQQVTLSCSPISGHRSVSWYQQTPGQGLQFLFEYFSETQRNKGNFPGRFSGRQFSNSRSEMNVSTLELGDSALYLCASSLLGGGANVLTFGAGSRLTVL.